These 28 T cell receptor beta chains were sequenced from one sample in a study of T cells after posttransplantation cyclophosphamide. Measured with immunoSEQ multiplex PCR; TCRdb has only the in-frame clones, and not every one. The data contain about 22,000 clones, approximately 98% of them singletons. Cells defined as naive were viable CD3+CD4+ or CD3+CD8+ and CCR7+CD45RA+CD45RO-CD95-CD27+CD28+. The material sequenced was naive CD4+ T cells sorted from PBMCs. The receptors derive from a man aged 50-59 years in good health, CMV-negative, and a related stem cell transplant donor.

The chain couples TRBV12-5 to TRBJ1-5; D gene unclear. This CDR3 spans 15 amino acids. Germline V gene lookup returns CDR1 LGHNT and CDR2 FRNRAP. Trimming left V 2 bases short and J 5 bases short, with 13 bases between. The DNA of the CDR3 is TGTGCTAGTGGTTTGAAAATTGACGGGGATCAGCCCCAGCATTTT. Translated: CASGLKIDGDQPQHF.

The J gene is TRBJ1-1, the V gene TRBV7-2, with a tentative D call TRBD1 (5 bases). CDR1 and CDR2 (germline): SGHTA, FQGNSA. The CDR3 contains 13 residues. V was pared by 4 bases and J by 1 base, with 7 bases between. This CDR3 reads CASSSGQNTEAFF. The CDR3 DNA reads TGTGCCAGCAGCTCCGGACAGAACACTGAAGCTTTCTTT.

The chain recombines TRBV5-4 with TRBJ2-5, with D maybe TRBD2 (6 bases). The CDR3 has 14 residues. V was pared by 7 bases and J by 9 bases, with 22 bases between. Germline CDR1 and CDR2: SGHNT and YYREEE (reference sequence). CDR3 residues: CASHPGDWEKAQYF. CDR3 nucleotides: TGTGCCAGCCACCCCGGGGACTGGGAAAAGGCCCAGTACTTC.

The chain employs TRBV29-1 and TRBJ2-3; D perhaps matches TRBD1 (5 bases). The CDR3 is made up of 13 amino acids. CDR1 and CDR2 from the germline V gene are SQVTM and ANQGSEA. Deletions cut 4 bases from V and 2 bases from J, with 10 bases between. In DNA form, the CDR3 reads TGCAGCGTTGTCGTCAGGGACACAGATACGCAGTATTTT. Its protein product is CSVVVRDTDTQYF.

The chain carries TRBV5-4 and TRBJ1-6; 9 nucleotides align to TRBD1. The CDR3 sequence is 16 residues long. Germline V gene lookup returns CDR1 SGHNT and CDR2 YYREEE (reference sequence). The J segment lost 9 bases and the V segment lost 3 bases, leaving 10 bases of the junction unmatched. The CDR3 DNA reads TGTGCCAGCAGCTACCCCACAGGGGGCCCGTCTTCACCCCTCCACTTT. This codes for CASSYPTGGPSSPLHF. The full variable domain, rest sourced from reference TRBV5-4 and TRBJ1-6, is ETGVTQSPTHLIKTRGQQVTLRCSSQSGHNTVSWYQQALGQGPQFIFQYYREEENGRGNFPPRFSGLQFPNYSSELNVNALELDDSALYLCASSYPTGGPSSPLHFGNGTRLTVT.

V gene TRBV25-1 combines with J gene TRBJ2-3; the D gene is possibly TRBD2 (5 bases). Per germline, CDR1 MGHDK and CDR2 SYGVNS. V dropped 1 base and J dropped 7 bases, with 12 bases sitting between them. The CDR3 runs 14 residues. DNA for the CDR3: TGTGCCAGCAGTGAATTCAGCGGCAAACATACGCAGTATTTT. It codes for CASSEFSGKHTQYF.

CDR3 region: CASGLWDRDEQYF. In nucleotides, the CDR3 is TGTGCTAGTGGTTTGTGGGACAGGGACGAGCAGTACTTC. This chain uses TRBV12-5 with TRBJ2-7; 9 nucleotides line up with TRBD1. CDR3 size: 13 residues. Germline loops: CDR1 LGHNT, CDR2 FRNRAP. The V gene end was trimmed by 2 bases and the J gene end by 5 bases; junction bases not matched to a gene: 1.

J is TRBJ2-6 and V is TRBV6-6, with D maybe TRBD1 (5 bases). The CDR3 is 16 amino acids. The germline V gene has CDR1 MNHNY and CDR2 SVGAGI (reference sequence). Trimming removed 7 bases at V and 1 base at J, with 14 bases between. The CDR3 loop is CASKTAMRSGANVLTF. In DNA form, the CDR3 reads TGTGCCAGCAAGACAGCAATGAGGTCTGGGGCCAACGTCCTGACTTTC.

The V and J genes are TRBV5-1 and TRBJ2-3; 9 bases fit TRBD2. V lost 2 bases to trimming and J lost 3 bases; unmatched junction nucleotides: 4. The CDR3 spans 15 residues. Per germline, CDR1 SGHRS and CDR2 YFSETQ. The CDR3 reads CASSFSGRGTDTQYF. CDR3 coding DNA: TGCGCCAGCAGCTTTAGCGGGAGAGGAACAGATACGCAGTATTTT.

The chain couples TRBV27 to TRBJ2-3; perhaps TRBD2 as D (5 bases). V dropped 0 bases and J dropped 3 bases, with 10 bases sitting between them. Germline values: CDR1 MNHEY, CDR2 SMNVEV (reference sequence). The CDR3 spans 15 residues. CDR3 in DNA: TGTGCCAGCAGTTTATCGATGACTACGACAGATACGCAGTATTTT. The encoded protein is CASSLSMTTTDTQYF.

This chain joins TRBV2 and TRBJ2-3; 10 bases match TRBD1. Trimming took 6 bases from V and 5 from J; bases not matched to a gene: 5. From germline, CDR1 is SNHLY and CDR2 FYNNEI. The CDR3 has 14 amino acids. The CDR3 DNA sequence: TGTGCCAGCAGCGGACAGGGGGTTGGAGATACGCAGTATTTT. Amino acid sequence: CASSGQGVGDTQYF.

The rearrangement uses TRBV9 and TRBJ1-1; 10 bases are a match to TRBD1. The V segment lost 2 bases and the J segment 1 base; nucleotides outside the gene matches: 2. The CDR3 has 15 amino acids. CDR1 and CDR2 from the germline V gene are SGDLS and YYNGEE. CDR3 in DNA: TGTGCCAGCAGCGTGAGACAGGGGGCGAACACTGAAGCTTTCTTT. The encoded protein is CASSVRQGANTEAFF.

The chain couples TRBV6-5 to TRBJ1-2; 8 positions agree with TRBD1. Germline V CDR1 and CDR2: MNHEY, SVGAGI. V shed 9 bases, J shed 7 bases, and the junction held 4 bases outside the gene matches. The length of the CDR3 is 11 residues. DNA of the CDR3: TGTGCCAGTCAGGACAGGGTTGGCTACACCTTC. Amino acid sequence: CASQDRVGYTF.

The rearrangement joins TRBV23-1 to TRBJ1-2; a possible D gene is TRBD1 (5 bases). TRBV23-1 has ORF status, its function being uncertain. V was clipped by 2 bases and J by 5 bases, with 24 bases between them. The CDR3 is made up of 18 amino acids. The CDR3 region is CASSQNRKNGGVWYGYTF. In nucleotides, the CDR3 is TGCGCCAGCAGTCAAAACAGAAAGAATGGAGGGGTATGGTATGGCTACACCTTC.

J is TRBJ1-5 and V is TRBV10-3; D perhaps matches TRBD1 (6 bases). The V end was cut by 5 bases, the J end by 0 bases, with 11 bases between. The CDR3 length is 15 residues. Per the germline V gene, CDR1 is ENHRY and CDR2 is SYGVKD. The CDR3 DNA sequence: TGTGCCATCAGTCAGGGACAAAATAGCAATCAGCCCCAGCATTTT. This sequence encodes CAISQGQNSNQPQHF.

The chain has TRBV18 and TRBJ1-1, with a tentative D call TRBD1 (6 bases). The germline V gene has CDR1 KGHSH and CDR2 LQKENI. This CDR3 comprises 14 residues. Trimming took 3 bases from V and 2 from J, leaving 10 bases between them. CDR3 sequence reads: CASSPWTENTEAFF. In DNA form, the CDR3 reads TGTGCCAGCTCACCCTGGACAGAAAACACTGAAGCTTTCTTT.

The rearrangement uses TRBV5-8 and TRBJ1-5; 8 bases align to TRBD1. Germline V gene lookup returns CDR1 SGHTS and CDR2 YDEGEE. V lost 4 bases and J lost 3; bases outside the gene matches: 9. This CDR3 comprises 16 residues. CDR3 in DNA: TGTGCCAGCAGCCTCCGACAGGGGCTTCCCAATCAGCCCCAGCATTTT. This codes for CASSLRQGLPNQPQHF. Filled out from reference TRBV5-8 and TRBJ1-5, the complete variable domain reads EAGVTQSPTHLIKTRGQQATLRCSPISGHTSVYWYQQALGLGLQFLLWYDEGEERNRGNFPPRFSGRQFPNYSSELNVNALELEDSALYLCASSLRQGLPNQPQHFGDGTRLSIL.

This clone was recorded only once. The genes are TRBV5-1 and TRBJ1-1, with unresolved D. The V end lost 0 bases, the J end lost 11 bases, and 14 bases lay between the germline ends. The CDR3 is 13 residues long. In germline, CDR1 is SGHRS, CDR2 YFSETQ. The CDR3 region has the DNA TGCGCCAGCAGCTTGGTTAGCGAGGGTAGGGCTTTCTTT. The encoded protein is CASSLVSEGRAFF.

This chain uses TRBV4-1 with TRBJ2-4; 10 bases are a match to TRBD1. Germline CDR1 is MGHRA and CDR2 is YSYEKL. The CDR3 runs to 19 residues. With V trimmed by 3 bases and J by 0 bases, 11 bases remained unmatched. CDR3 sequence (DNA): TGCGCCAGCAGCCACCCCCGGGACAGGGGCCCTCTAGCCAAAAACATTCAGTACTTC. Translating it yields CASSHPRDRGPLAKNIQYF.

This sequence joins TRBV9 and TRBJ1-3; 8 bases map to TRBD1. J lost 0 bases, V lost 3 bases, and 2 bases had no gene match. CDR1 is SGDLS, CDR2 YYNGEE, per germline. This CDR3 has 15 residues. This CDR3 is CASSATGGSGNTIYF. The DNA of the CDR3 is TGTGCCAGCAGCGCCACAGGGGGCTCTGGAAACACCATATATTTT.

This clone was recorded once. The V gene is TRBV7-9, the J gene TRBJ1-2; no clear D gene. V was shortened by 5 bases and J by 1 base, with 5 bases between the two germline ends. The CDR3 sequence is 12 residues long. Looked up from germline, CDR1 is SEHNR and CDR2 is FQNEAQ (reference sequence). CDR3 coding DNA: TGTGCCAGCAGCCCAGATAACTATGGCTACACCTTC. The encoded protein is CASSPDNYGYTF.

This clone appeared once. The J gene is TRBJ2-1, the V gene TRBV6-5; D may be TRBD2 (5 bases). The germline gives CDR1 MNHEY, CDR2 SVGAGI. This CDR3 has 13 amino acids. V dropped 5 bases and J dropped 7 bases, with 12 bases sitting between them. The CDR3 protein is CASSRTGWNEQFF. The CDR3 DNA follows: TGTGCCAGCAGTAGGACTGGGTGGAATGAGCAGTTCTTC.

In its sample, this clone was seen once. The V gene is TRBV5-1, the J gene TRBJ2-5, with 7 nucleotides matching TRBD1. The last part of the DNA fits TRBJ2-7 better; the J call may be wrong. This CDR3 region has 14 residues. Germline V lookup: CDR1 SGHRS, CDR2 YFSETQ. The CDR3 spells CASSLVQGTNEQYF. The CDR3 coding sequence is TGCGCCAGCAGCTTGGTACAGGGGACCAACGAGCAGTACTTC.

This chain connects TRBV18 to TRBJ1-2; D is possibly TRBD1 (6 bases). Trimming removed 3 bases from V and 4 bases from J, with 6 bases in between. The CDR3 is 12 amino acids. The germline CDR1 and CDR2 sequences are KGHSH and LQKENI. CDR3 amino acids: CASSPDSYGYTF. In DNA, the CDR3 is TGTGCCAGCTCACCGGACAGCTATGGCTACACCTTC. Complete variable domain (other parts from reference TRBV18 and TRBJ1-2): NAGVMQNPRHLVRRRGQEARLRCSPMKGHSHVYWYRQLPEEGLKFMVYLQKENIIDESGMPKERFSAEFPKEGPSILRIQQVVRGDSAAYFCASSPDSYGYTFGSGTRLTVV.

This rearrangement joins TRBV7-8 to TRBJ1-1, with D uncertain. Germline CDR1 reads SGHVS; CDR2 reads FQNEAQ. The CDR3 covers 11 residues. With 0 bases removed from V and 11 bases from J, the gap between germline ends came to 7 bases. CDR3 region: CASSLASSAFF. Written as DNA, the CDR3 is TGTGCCAGCAGCTTAGCGTCCTCTGCTTTCTTT.

This clone appeared once. The genes are TRBV18 and TRBJ2-1, with TRBD1 as a possible D gene (6 bases). There are 13 residues in the CDR3. Trimming pared 4 bases from V and 8 bases from J, leaving 12 bases between. Germline V CDR1 and CDR2: KGHSH, LQKENI. The CDR3 sequence is CASSRNRDDEQFF. The CDR3 nucleotides are TGTGCCAGCTCACGCAACAGGGACGATGAGCAGTTCTTC.

The J gene is TRBJ2-1, the V gene TRBV5-1; the match to TRBD1 covers 11 bases. Unmatched junction bases numbered 5, after V lost 5 bases and J lost 7 bases. Germline CDR1 and CDR2: SGHRS and YFSETQ. The CDR3 runs to 14 residues. The CDR3 loop reads CASSGQGAMNEQFF. DNA for the CDR3: TGCGCCAGCAGTGGACAGGGGGCCATGAATGAGCAGTTCTTC. The whole variable domain, remainder taken from reference TRBV5-1 and TRBJ2-1, is KAGVTQTPRYLIKTRGQQVTLSCSPISGHRSVSWYQQTPGQGLQFLFEYFSETQRNKGNFPGRFSGRQFSNSRSEMNVSTLELGDSALYLCASSGQGAMNEQFFGPGTRLTVL.

V is TRBV11-1 and J is TRBJ1-2; 7 bases fit TRBD1. Germline V gene lookup returns CDR1 SGHAT and CDR2 FQDESV (reference sequence). J lost 3 bases, V lost 1 base, and 2 bases had no gene match. There are 14 residues in the CDR3. The CDR3 region is CASSLGTGHYGYTF. The CDR3 nucleotides read TGTGCCAGCAGCTTAGGGACAGGACACTATGGCTACACCTTC. The full variable domain, rest sourced from reference TRBV11-1 and TRBJ1-2, is EAEVAQSPRYKITEKSQAVAFWCDPISGHATLYWYRQILGQGPELLVQFQDESVVDDSQLPKDRFSAERLKGVDSTLKIQPAELGDSAMYLCASSLGTGHYGYTFGSGTRLTVV.